One and the same sample provided the 7 T cell receptor beta chains below, sequenced in a study of cytomegalovirus exposure and HLA in healthy donors (dated by TCRdb to 2017 to 2019). Receptors were amplified or captured by the immunoSEQ multiplex PCR assay. For the multiplex PCR, a mixture combining 60 forward primers for TCR Vbeta segments and 13 reverse primers for TCR Jbeta segments was used. TCRdb re-hosts the immuneACCESS table, in-frame sequences only. Its copies lack some clones; in the studies checked, an unresolved V gene accounts for under half of them, and the cause for the rest is not known. For this sample there are 180,000 or so clones; approximately 83% appear just once. Jointly, the top ten make up about 10% of the sample. The sample consisted of PBMCs. The receptor set was obtained from a man aged 18 to 35 in good health and CMV-seropositive.

This clone occurred once. This chain uses TRBV19 with TRBJ1-5, with 7 bases that match TRBD1. V shed 1 base and J 5 bases; nucleotides not matched to a gene: 8. This CDR3 has 16 amino acids. Germline V gene data show CDR1 as LNHDA and CDR2 as SQIVND (reference sequence). The CDR3 region is CASSIVGGQSHQPQHF. The CDR3 DNA sequence: TGTGCCAGTAGTATAGTAGGGGGACAGTCCCATCAGCCCCAGCATTTT.

V usage is TRBV6-1 and J usage is TRBJ1-1, with a tentative D call TRBD1 (6 bases). The CDR3 has 12 residues. In germline, CDR1 is MNHNS, CDR2 SASEGT. V was trimmed by 6 bases and J by 1 base, leaving 6 bases between them. CDR3 nucleotide sequence: TGTGCCAGCAGACAGGGGAACACTGAAGCTTTCTTT. Protein: CASRQGNTEAFF.

The genes are TRBV6-6 and TRBJ1-5, with a possible D match to TRBD1 (6 bases). The CDR3 runs to 16 residues. Trimming shortened V by 0 bases and J by 4 bases, and 13 bases separated the two germline ends. The germline gives CDR1 MNHNY, CDR2 SVGAGI (reference sequence). CDR3 sequence reads: CASSYSSGANNQPQHF. The CDR3 DNA sequence: TGTGCCAGCAGTTACTCCTCAGGGGCGAATAATCAGCCCCAGCATTTT.

CDR3 nucleotides: TGCGCCAGCAGGAGGACAGATGGAAACACCATATATTTT. Its translation: CASRRTDGNTIYF. V and J are TRBV5-1 and TRBJ1-3; D perhaps matches TRBD1 (6 bases). The germline gives CDR1 SGHRS, CDR2 YFSETQ. The V and J ends lost 5 bases and 3 bases respectively, with 9 bases between them. The CDR3 length is 13 residues.

This clone was seen only once. This chain connects TRBV5-6 to TRBJ2-5, with a tentative D call TRBD2 (6 bases). The CDR3 covers 15 residues. From germline, CDR1 is SGHDT and CDR2 YYEEEE. Trimming stripped 0 bases from V and 7 bases from J, with 16 bases between. The DNA of the CDR3 is TGTGCCAGCAGCTTGGTCGGATCCGGGGGTGGGACCCAGTACTTC. Amino acid sequence: CASSLVGSGGGTQYF. The full variable domain, in which reference TRBV5-6 and TRBJ2-5 provide the parts outside the CDR3, is DAGVTQSPTHLIKTRGQQVTLRCSPKSGHDTVSWYQQALGQGPQFIFQYYEEEERQRGNFPDRFSGHQFPNYSSELNVNALLLGDSALYLCASSLVGSGGGTQYFGPGTRLLVL.

This sequence joins TRBV29-1 and TRBJ2-1, with D possibly matching TRBD1 (8 bases). The germline gives CDR1 SQVTM, CDR2 ANQGSEA. Trimming cost V 7 bases and J 2 bases, with 15 bases left between them. The CDR3 loop spans 14 amino acids. CDR3 bases: TGCAGCGCCGGGAGGACAGGGCCCTACAATGAGCAGTTCTTC. Its protein product is CSAGRTGPYNEQFF.

The V call is TRBV7-2, the J call TRBJ2-7; the D gene is possibly TRBD2 (5 bases). Trimming removed 5 bases from V and 0 bases from J, with 14 bases in between. The CDR3 spans 15 residues. The germline CDR1 and CDR2 sequences are SGHTA and FQGNSA. DNA for the CDR3: TGTGCCAGCAGCCTTGGCGGGCTATCCTCCTACGAGCAGTACTTC. It specifies CASSLGGLSSYEQYF. Looking up the rest from reference TRBV7-2 and TRBJ2-7 gives the full variable domain: GAGVSQSPSNKVTEKGKDVELRCDPISGHTALYWYRQSLGQGLEFLIYFQGNSAPDKSGLPSDRFSAERTGGSVSTLTIQRTQQEDSAVYLCASSLGGLSSYEQYFGPGTRLTVT.